The T cell receptor beta chain described here comes from a study of CD8 T cells in ankylosing spondylitis. Study-level results: Several highly homologous variants made up a TCR beta motif that seemed to typify ankylosing spondylitis blood.

This clonotype was recorded at least ten times. Its antigen is unknown. Generation of TCR beta libraries employed quantitative 5'-RACE incorporating molecular barcodes. Using its own MiXCR run on the 5' RACE reads, TCRdb lists one record per CDR3 protein. Among about 90,000 distinct CDR3 sequences listed, around 8.5% were seen once. The source is a male donor with ankylosing spondylitis. Sequencing input: blood, either unsorted or a sorted T cell fraction (not recorded which).

CDR3 sequence (DNA): TGCGCCAGCAGCCACAAAGGGGGGGGAGAGGCCACCGGGGAGCTGTTTTTT. Protein: CASSHKGGGEATGELFF. This sequence joins TRBV4-1 and TRBJ2-2; D possibly corresponds to TRBD2 (7 bases). CDR1 and CDR2 (germline): MGHRA, YSYEKL. Trimming took 3 bases from V and 4 from J, leaving 18 bases between them. The CDR3 runs to 17 residues.